This T cell receptor beta chain was identified during a study of T-cell memory formation after mild COVID-19. As regards this clonotype: Its target is unknown.

TCRdb called the 5' RACE reads again in MiXCR, with one record for every CDR3 protein. The sample has roughly 120,000 distinct CDR3 sequences, about 20% seen once; the top ten hold around 41%. Germline CDR1 reads KGHDR; CDR2 reads SFDVKD. V was pared by 4 bases and J by 12 bases, with 5 bases of the junction left unmatched. CDR3 length equals 12 residues. The study, taken as a whole, reports: For second-wave clones that peaked at day 37, SARS-CoV-2 specificity went unverified.

Sequencing was carried out using PBMCs or a T cell subset sorted from them (not recorded which). The V gene is TRBV24-1, the J gene TRBJ2-1; 7 bases are a match to TRBD2. The origin of this receptor is a man aged 18 to 30 who had mild COVID-19 (a few samples of this study predate the infection). Cell type and time point are not known. CDR3 amino acids: CATSESGDGQFF. The CDR3 DNA sequence: TGTGCCACCAGTGAGAGCGGGGATGGGCAGTTCTTC.